Listed here are 19 T cell receptor beta chains from one sample, sequenced in a study of T cell repertoires in aging, cancer and after chemotherapy. Multiplex touch-down PCR with TRB-A/B primers amplified rearranged V-D-J TRB sequences. TCRdb processed the multiplex PCR reads anew with MiXCR; each CDR3 protein has one entry. Of 10,000 to 15,000 distinct CDR3 sequences listed, 35% were seen once; the top ten hold around 6.3%. TCR beta rearrangements were amplified from peripheral blood genomic DNA. The sample consisted of blood. All receptors derive from a human donor in good health. The donor label of this sample is uncertain.

The chain joins TRBV6-1 to TRBJ1-4; D is undetermined. The CDR3 extends over 14 amino acids. Trimming pared 3 bases from V and 3 bases from J, leaving 8 bases between. Germline V gene sequence: CDR1 MNHNS, CDR2 SASEGT. The CDR3: CASSDGSANEKLFF. The CDR3 coding sequence is TGTGCCAGCAGTGACGGTTCAGCTAATGAAAAACTGTTTTTT.

This clonotype has a handful of counts. V is TRBV12-3 or TRBV12-4 and J is TRBJ1-3, with TRBD1 as a possible D gene (5 bases). The length of the CDR3 is 13 residues. V lost 3 bases to trimming and J lost 6 bases, with 9 bases between them. The CDR3 bases are TGTGCCAGCAGTTTGGGGCCGGAAAACACCATATATTTT. Protein: CASSLGPENTIYF.

Only a few counts were recorded for this clonotype. The chain couples TRBV19 to TRBJ2-7; TRBD2 might be the D (6 bases). The germline V and J ends were trimmed by 5 bases and 3 bases, with 11 bases remaining between them. This CDR3 has 13 residues. The V gene's germline CDR1 is LNHDA and CDR2 SQIVND (reference sequence). CDR3 amino acids: CASSQEGSYEQYF. Written as DNA, the CDR3 is TGTGCCAGTAGTCAGGAGGGGAGCTACGAGCAGTACTTC.

V gene TRBV28 combines with J gene TRBJ2-6; 8 nucleotides agree with TRBD1. The ends lost 5 bases at V and 2 bases at J; junction bases unmatched: 5. Germline V gene data show CDR1 as MDHEN and CDR2 as SYDVKM. The length of the CDR3 is 16 residues. The CDR3 loop reads CASSQDRGAGANVLTF. The CDR3 nucleotides are TGTGCCAGCAGTCAAGACAGGGGCGCTGGGGCCAACGTCCTGACTTTC.

Here the CDR3 reads CASSLTGGGEKLFF. CDR3 DNA: TGTGCCAGCAGTCTGACAGGAGGGGGTGAAAAACTGTTTTTT. V is TRBV12-3 or TRBV12-4 and J is TRBJ1-4; possible D gene TRBD1, 6 bases. The CDR3 contains 14 residues. Trimming took off 5 bases at V and 7 bases at J, with 14 bases between the two ends.

This clonotype was picked up a small number of times. At one end the junction does not follow the germline gene, possibly because of a read error. The chain links TRBV12-3 or TRBV12-4 to TRBJ2-7; perhaps TRBD2 as D (6 bases). The CDR3 consists of 14 residues. The CDR3 DNA follows: TGTGCCAGCAGTGTAGCGGACGGATCCGGCGAGCAGTACTTC. It encodes CASSVADGSGEQYF.

Relative to its sample, this clonotype is medium-sized. CDR3 nucleotide sequence: TGTGCCAGTAGTTCCAGGACCGATTTTGCAACTAATGAAAAACTGTTTTTT. Amino acids: CASSSRTDFATNEKLFF. The chain recombines TRBV19 with TRBJ1-4; D not certain. V was pared by 5 bases and J by 0 bases, with 16 bases between. This CDR3 is 17 amino acids long. Germline V gene sequence: CDR1 LNHDA, CDR2 SQIVND (reference sequence).

J is TRBJ1-4 and V is TRBV11-3; D unresolved. V was trimmed by 2 bases and J by 8 bases, leaving 3 bases between them. Germline CDR1 and CDR2: SGHNT and YENEEA. The CDR3 runs 11 residues. Written as DNA, the CDR3 is TGTGCCAGCAGCTTACGGGAAAAACTGTTTTTT. This encodes CASSLREKLFF.

This clonotype was recorded a few times. J is TRBJ1-5 and V is TRBV27; D gene ambiguous. The CDR3 consists of 13 residues. The V gene's germline CDR1 is MNHEY and CDR2 SMNVEV (reference sequence). Trimming removed 6 bases from V and 4 bases from J, with 10 bases in between. The CDR3, as DNA: TGTGCCAGCAGGTTAAGACCAAATCAGCCCCAGCATTTT. Translated, it gives CASRLRPNQPQHF.

The count of this clonotype is one. The rearrangement uses TRBV12-3 or TRBV12-4 and TRBJ2-5, with TRBD2 identical over 7 bases. CDR3 length: 16 residues. V was pared by 2 bases and J by 1 base, with 7 bases of the junction left unmatched. The CDR3, as DNA: TGTGCCAGCAGTTTACCAATACTAGCGCCCCAAGAGACCCAGTACTTC. This gives the protein CASSLPILAPQETQYF.

This clonotype was seen more than once but under ten times. V usage is TRBV6-5 and J usage is TRBJ2-7; TRBD2 might be the D (6 bases). Looked up from germline, CDR1 is MNHEY and CDR2 is SVGAGI. The CDR3 consists of 14 residues. The ends were cut back, 8 bases at V and 5 bases at J, with 19 bases in the middle. This CDR3 reads CASSLGMGGNEQYF. In nucleotides, the CDR3 is TGTGCCAGCTCTTTGGGGATGGGCGGGAACGAGCAGTACTTC.

Judged by abundance, this clonotype is medium-sized. The chain couples TRBV11-3 to TRBJ2-3, with 14 bases identical to TRBD2. From germline, CDR1 is SGHNT and CDR2 YENEEA. V gave up 6 bases and J gave up 7 bases; unmatched junction bases: 6. The CDR3 length is 15 residues. The CDR3 loop is CASSRGTSGGNTQYF. As DNA, the CDR3 is TGTGCCAGCAGTCGAGGGACTAGCGGGGGAAATACGCAGTATTTT.

The CDR3 DNA follows: TGTGCCTGGAGAAGACTAGCGGGAGGTGGGGAGACCCAGTACTTC. Translated, it gives CAWRRLAGGGETQYF. The V gene is TRBV30, the J gene TRBJ2-5; TRBD2 agrees at 13 bases. V shed 3 bases and J 5 bases; nucleotides not matched to a gene: 6. Germline loops: CDR1 GTSNPN, CDR2 SVGIG (reference sequence). The CDR3 extends over 15 amino acids.

This clonotype was counted only a few times. The chain employs TRBV19 and TRBJ2-3; D is perhaps TRBD1 (5 bases). V shed 3 bases and J shed 1 base, with 17 bases lying between them. The CDR3 is 17 residues long. The germline CDR1 and CDR2 sequences are LNHDA and SQIVND (reference sequence). The DNA for the CDR3 is TGTGCCAGTAGTATTAGAGGTACAGGCGGCGGCACAGATACGCAGTATTTT. It translates to CASSIRGTGGGTDTQYF.

The chain combines TRBV19 with TRBJ1-5; no clear D gene. The CDR3 covers 14 residues. V shed 6 bases and J shed 6 bases, with 15 bases lying between them. Germline CDR1 LNHDA, CDR2 SQIVND (reference sequence). The CDR3: CASRPIGRVQPQHF. The CDR3 coding sequence is TGTGCCAGTAGACCTATAGGGCGAGTTCAGCCCCAGCATTTT. Based on the CDR3 plus reference TRBV19 and TRBJ1-5, the full variable domain is DGGITQSPKYLFRKEGQNVTLSCEQNLNHDAMYWYRQDPGQGLRLIYYSQIVNDFQKGDIAEGYSVSREKKESFPLTVTSAQKNPTAFYLCASRPIGRVQPQHFGDGTRLSIL.

This clonotype is medium-sized by share. The chain combines TRBV29-1 with TRBJ2-1, with 9 positions matching TRBD2. This CDR3 region has 15 residues. V shed 0 bases and J 8 bases; nucleotides not matched to a gene: 8. CDR1 is SQVTM and CDR2 is ANQGSEA in the germline V gene. The CDR3 region has the DNA TGCAGCGTTGAAGATGGGCTAGCGGGAAGCGATGAGCAGTTCTTC. Residues: CSVEDGLAGSDEQFF.

V gene TRBV27 combines with J gene TRBJ1-2, with D tentatively TRBD1 (6 bases). V was clipped by 5 bases and J by 8 bases, with 21 bases between them. This CDR3 is 15 amino acids long. Germline values: CDR1 MNHEY, CDR2 SMNVEV (reference sequence). The CDR3 DNA is TGTGCCAGCAGTCTCGCAGGGGTCGGGATCTTAGGCTACACCTTC. Residues: CASSLAGVGILGYTF.

The chain couples TRBV6-5 to TRBJ2-3; the match to TRBD2 covers 12 bases. The CDR3 loop spans 16 amino acids. With 6 bases clipped from V and 1 base from J, the junction kept 5 bases outside the gene matches. Germline CDR1 MNHEY, CDR2 SVGAGI. The CDR3 is CASSRTSGTRTDTQYF. The CDR3 region has the DNA TGTGCCAGCAGCCGGACTAGCGGGACTCGCACAGATACGCAGTATTTT.

This clonotype was seen a few times. The chain is built from TRBV6-1 and TRBJ2-3; no firm D call. Germline V gene lookup returns CDR1 MNHNS and CDR2 SASEGT. The V gene lost 6 bases and the J gene lost 0 bases, with 13 bases spanning the gap. This CDR3 has 15 residues. This CDR3 is CASRVLISSTDTQYF. CDR3 coding DNA: TGTGCCAGCAGGGTTCTTATTTCTAGCACAGATACGCAGTATTTT.